The present T cell receptor beta chain was sequenced within a study of Graves' ophthalmopathy and Graves' hyperthyroidism. The TCR beta CDR3 regions underwent amplification from RNA transcripts. Second-round multiplex PCR followed a first-round RT-PCR using HTBI primers. TCRdb independently ran MiXCR on the multiplex PCR reads; one entry per CDR3 protein. The table lists around 1,000,000 distinct CDR3 sequences, less than 45% of them singletons. The length of the CDR3 is 14 residues. Germline V CDR1 and CDR2: SEHNR, FQNEAQ (reference sequence). The germline V and J ends were trimmed by 5 bases and 6 bases, with 17 bases remaining between them. None of the included patients had other autoimmune diseases, uncontrolled infections, pregnancy or lactation, as these led to exclusion. This clonotype was found many times.

The chain recombines TRBV7-9 with TRBJ2-7; a possible D gene is TRBD2 (5 bases). The sequence derives from an adult man with Graves' hyperthyroidism. Sequencing was done on a sample of peripheral blood or thyroid tissue (not recorded which). CDR3 region: CASSPRLGGGEQYF. The CDR3 DNA reads as TGTGCCAGCAGCCCGAGACTCGGCGGAGGCGAGCAGTACTTC.